The next 19 T cell receptor beta chains were all read from a single sample in a study of stem cell transplantation in POMP-related autoinflammatory disease. This table comes from immunoSEQ multiplex PCR, and its TCRdb copy is limited to in-frame clones, with some not included. The sample has fewer than 30,000 clones; 82% are singletons. The sequencing here drew on CD4+ T cells from PBMCs, taken before stem cell transplantation. The source is a human donor with POMP-related autoinflammation and immune dysregulation (PRAID).

This clone was counted only a few times. The chain links TRBV4-2 to TRBJ1-4, with D hard to call. V was trimmed by 0 bases and J by 4 bases, leaving 9 bases between them. Germline V CDR1 and CDR2: LGHNA, YNFKEQ. This CDR3 contains 15 residues. CDR3 DNA: TGTGCCAGCAGCCAAGACGCGGGCTTTAATGAAAAACTGTTTTTT. Translated, it gives CASSQDAGFNEKLFF.

The chain has TRBV5-1 and TRBJ2-3; no reliable D call. With 1 base removed from V and 5 bases from J, the gap between germline ends came to 11 bases. This CDR3 is 14 amino acids long. Germline V gives CDR1 SGHRS, CDR2 YFSETQ. The chain's CDR3 is CASSLILGRDTQYF. The CDR3 DNA sequence: TGCGCCAGCAGCTTGATATTAGGAAGAGATACGCAGTATTTT. The whole variable domain, remainder taken from reference TRBV5-1 and TRBJ2-3, is KAGVTQTPRYLIKTRGQQVTLSCSPISGHRSVSWYQQTPGQGLQFLFEYFSETQRNKGNFPGRFSGRQFSNSRSEMNVSTLELGDSALYLCASSLILGRDTQYFGPGTRLTVL.

CDR3 sequence (DNA): TGTGCCAGCAGTCCCCCGGGGCTAGCCCAAGAGACCCAGTACTTC. Translated, it gives CASSPPGLAQETQYF. The chain carries TRBV6-5 and TRBJ2-5, with D perhaps matching TRBD1 or TRBD2 (5 bases each). V lost 5 bases and J 1 base, leaving 14 bases between the germline ends. Germline V gives CDR1 MNHEY, CDR2 SVGAGI. The CDR3 length is 15 residues.

This chain joins TRBV28 and TRBJ2-3; D is perhaps TRBD1 (6 bases). The CDR3 extends over 13 amino acids. Germline values: CDR1 MDHEN, CDR2 SYDVKM. The ends were cut back, 3 bases at V and 4 bases at J, with 8 bases in the middle. The CDR3 nucleotides are TGTGCCAGCAGTTTGGGGGCCCCAGATACGCAGTATTTT. Translated, it gives CASSLGAPDTQYF.

A few counts support this clone. J is TRBJ2-7 and V is TRBV2; TRBD1 aligns across 7 bases. The CDR3 totals 13 residues. CDR1 and CDR2 from the germline V gene are SNHLY and FYNNEI. Losses at the gene ends were 5 bases for V and 2 bases for J; bases not matched to a gene: 3. The CDR3 loop is CASSQGQPYEQYF. The CDR3 nucleotides are TGTGCCAGCAGTCAGGGACAGCCCTACGAGCAGTACTTC. Variable domain in full (rest from reference TRBV2 and TRBJ2-7): EPEVTQTPSHQVTQMGQEVILRCVPISNHLYFYWYRQILGQKVEFLVSFYNNEISEKSEIFDDQFSVERPDGSNFTLKIRSTKLEDSAMYFCASSQGQPYEQYFGPGTRLTVT.

The CDR3: CASSLAAGSPGELFF. In nucleotides, the CDR3 is TGCGCCAGCAGCTTGGCCGCAGGGTCTCCCGGGGAGCTGTTTTTT. The chain links TRBV5-1 to TRBJ2-2; tentative D call: TRBD1 (5 bases). There are 15 residues in the CDR3. V was pared by 0 bases and J by 6 bases, with 12 bases between. CDR1 SGHRS and CDR2 YFSETQ come from the germline V gene.

This chain links TRBV10-3 with TRBJ2-7; 8 bases match TRBD1. Per germline, CDR1 ENHRY and CDR2 SYGVKD. V gave up 3 bases and J gave up 4 bases; unmatched junction bases: 5. This CDR3 is 14 amino acids long. CDR3 bases: TGTGCCATCAGTGAAGGTAACAGGGGGTACGAGCAGTACTTC. Translation: CAISEGNRGYEQYF.

This sequence joins TRBV9 and TRBJ1-3; no clear D. Trimming shortened V by 0 bases and J by 0 bases, and 4 bases separated the two germline ends. The CDR3 runs 14 residues. Germline V gene lookup returns CDR1 SGDLS and CDR2 YYNGEE. The CDR3 DNA sequence: TGTGCCAGCAGCGTAGCAAGCTCTGGAAACACCATATATTTT. Translation: CASSVASSGNTIYF.

In nucleotides, the CDR3 is TGTGCCAGCACCCGAGGCTCCTATAATTCACCCCTCCACTTT. Protein product: CASTRGSYNSPLHF. The chain carries TRBV5-5 and TRBJ1-6; D uncertain. Per the germline V gene, CDR1 is SGHKS and CDR2 is YYEKEE (reference sequence). The length of the CDR3 is 14 residues. The V and J ends lost 6 bases and 0 bases respectively, with 7 bases between them.

The chain joins TRBV7-3 to TRBJ2-1, with TRBD2 matching over 12 bases. CDR3 length: 16 amino acids. Germline V gene sequence: CDR1 SGHTA, CDR2 FQGTGA. V lost 1 base and J lost 7; bases outside the gene matches: 5. The CDR3 here is CASSLSQTSGSNEQFF. CDR3 in DNA: TGTGCCAGCAGCTTAAGTCAGACTAGCGGGAGTAATGAGCAGTTCTTC.

This chain connects TRBV13 to TRBJ2-7, with D unclear. The germline V and J ends were trimmed by 5 bases and 5 bases, with 4 bases remaining between them. The germline CDR1 and CDR2 sequences are PRHDT and FYEKMQ (reference sequence). The CDR3 runs to 10 residues. The CDR3 DNA is TGTGCCAGCAGCCCCAACGAGCAGTACTTC. This codes for CASSPNEQYF.

This sequence joins TRBV30 and TRBJ2-5, with TRBD2 matching 14 bases. There are 18 residues in the CDR3. The V segment lost 0 bases and the J segment 5 bases; nucleotides outside the gene matches: 11. CDR1 is GTSNPN and CDR2 is SVGIG in the germline V gene (reference sequence). The CDR3 loop is CAWSVLFGTSGSGETQYF. As DNA, the CDR3 is TGTGCCTGGAGTGTATTGTTCGGGACTAGCGGGAGTGGGGAGACCCAGTACTTC.

V usage is TRBV7-9 and J usage is TRBJ2-1; 11 bases align to TRBD2. V was clipped by 5 bases and J by 6 bases; unmatched bases: 6. Germline V gene lookup returns CDR1 SEHNR and CDR2 FQNEAQ (reference sequence). The CDR3 runs to 15 residues. The CDR3 protein is CASSPRLAGTNEQFF. CDR3 DNA sequence: TGTGCCAGCAGCCCCCGACTAGCGGGGACCAATGAGCAGTTCTTC.

The V call is TRBV28, the J call TRBJ1-2; D ambiguous. The length of the CDR3 is 16 residues. The V gene's germline CDR1 is MDHEN and CDR2 SYDVKM. Deletions cut 7 bases from V and 8 bases from J, with 26 bases between. CDR3 bases: TGTGCCAGCACTACTAGTTGGGGAGTCAGTAATAGCGGCTACACCTTC. This gives the protein CASTTSWGVSNSGYTF.

The CDR3 DNA sequence: TGTGCCAGTAGTGGGGGCCAGTGGAACTATGGCTACACCTTC. This translates into CASSGGQWNYGYTF. The rearrangement uses TRBV19 and TRBJ1-2; D is possibly TRBD1 (6 bases). The V end was cut by 5 bases, the J end by 2 bases, with 12 bases between. CDR3 length: 14 residues. Germline V gene data show CDR1 as LNHDA and CDR2 as SQIVND (reference sequence).

The rearrangement uses TRBV9 and TRBJ2-1, with D perhaps TRBD1 (6 bases). This CDR3 comprises 12 residues. Germline values: CDR1 SGDLS, CDR2 YYNGEE. Trimming removed 8 bases at V and 5 bases at J, with 11 bases between. CDR3 sequence reads: CASRGKNNEQFF. The CDR3 coding sequence is TGTGCCAGTAGGGGGAAAAACAATGAGCAGTTCTTC.

The chain joins TRBV5-8 to TRBJ2-7; D might be TRBD2 (6 bases). From germline, CDR1 is SGHTS and CDR2 YDEGEE. This CDR3 comprises 17 residues. Trimming took off 5 bases at V and 2 bases at J, with 23 bases between the two ends. In DNA, the CDR3 is TGTGCCAGCAGTCGAGGGGCGGGGTCCCTCTCGGCCTACGAGCAGTACTTC. Protein product: CASSRGAGSLSAYEQYF.

The chain is built from TRBV18 and TRBJ1-1, with D possibly matching TRBD1 (5 bases). The V end lost 3 bases, the J end lost 7 bases, and 18 bases lay between the germline ends. CDR3 size: 15 residues. In germline, CDR1 is KGHSH, CDR2 LQKENI. CDR3: CASSPQAGRFDEAFF. The CDR3 DNA reads as TGTGCCAGCTCACCTCAAGCGGGACGGTTCGATGAAGCTTTCTTT.

The CDR3 loop reads CASSSGTGLNEQFF. CDR3 in DNA: TGTGCCAGCAGCTCCGGGACAGGGTTGAATGAGCAGTTCTTC. V and J are TRBV5-6 and TRBJ2-1; TRBD1 aligns across 9 bases. After removal of 3 bases from V and 7 bases from J, the junction contained 5 bases not matched to a gene. This CDR3 comprises 14 residues. Germline CDR1 reads SGHDT; CDR2 reads YYEEEE.